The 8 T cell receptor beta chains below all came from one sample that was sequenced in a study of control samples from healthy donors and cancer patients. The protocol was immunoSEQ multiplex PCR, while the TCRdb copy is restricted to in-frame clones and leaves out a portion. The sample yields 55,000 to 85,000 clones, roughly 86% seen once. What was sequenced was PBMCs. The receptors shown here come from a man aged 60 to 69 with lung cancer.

The CDR3 sequence is CASSYSQTRTNEKLFF. As DNA, the CDR3 is TGTGCCAGCAGTTACTCGCAGACTCGCACTAATGAAAAACTGTTTTTT. The rearrangement uses TRBV6-5 and TRBJ1-4; D remains unclear. CDR1 is MNHEY, CDR2 SVGAGI, per germline. The CDR3 runs 16 residues. The V gene lost 0 bases and the J gene lost 2 bases, with 10 bases spanning the gap.

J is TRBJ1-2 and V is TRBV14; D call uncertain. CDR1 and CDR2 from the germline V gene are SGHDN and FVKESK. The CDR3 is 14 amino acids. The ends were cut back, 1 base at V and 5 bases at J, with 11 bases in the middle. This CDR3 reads CASSQVSPPYGYTF. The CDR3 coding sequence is TGTGCCAGCAGCCAAGTCTCACCACCGTATGGCTACACCTTC.

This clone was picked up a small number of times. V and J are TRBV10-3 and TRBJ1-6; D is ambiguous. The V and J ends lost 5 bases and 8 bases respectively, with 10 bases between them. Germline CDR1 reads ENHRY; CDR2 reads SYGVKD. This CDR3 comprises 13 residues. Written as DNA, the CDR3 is TGTGCCATCAGTTTTACCGAGGATTCACCCCTCCACTTT. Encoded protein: CAISFTEDSPLHF.

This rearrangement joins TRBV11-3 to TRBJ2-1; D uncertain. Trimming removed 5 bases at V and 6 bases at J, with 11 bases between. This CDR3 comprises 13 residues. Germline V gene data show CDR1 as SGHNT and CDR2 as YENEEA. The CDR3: CASSLRNGNEQFF. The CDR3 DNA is TGTGCCAGCAGCCTCCGGAATGGCAATGAGCAGTTCTTC.

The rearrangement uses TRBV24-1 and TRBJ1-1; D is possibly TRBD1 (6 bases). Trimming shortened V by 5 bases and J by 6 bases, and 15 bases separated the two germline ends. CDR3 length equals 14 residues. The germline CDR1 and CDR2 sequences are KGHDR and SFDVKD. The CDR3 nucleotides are TGTGCCACCAGTGGAACTGGGGGGCGGTCTGAAGCTTTCTTT. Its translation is CATSGTGGRSEAFF.

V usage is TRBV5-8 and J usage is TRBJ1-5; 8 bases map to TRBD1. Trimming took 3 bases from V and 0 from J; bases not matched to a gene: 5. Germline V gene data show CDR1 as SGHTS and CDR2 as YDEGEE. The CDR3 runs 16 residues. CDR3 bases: TGTGCCAGCAGCTCCGGGACAGGTCATAGCAATCAGCCCCAGCATTTT. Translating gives CASSSGTGHSNQPQHF.

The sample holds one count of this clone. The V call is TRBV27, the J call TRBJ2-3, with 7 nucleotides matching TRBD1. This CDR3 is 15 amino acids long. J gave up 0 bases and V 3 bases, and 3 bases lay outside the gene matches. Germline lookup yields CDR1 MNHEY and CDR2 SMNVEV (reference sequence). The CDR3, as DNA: TGTGCCAGCAGTTTGGGACAGCTTAGCACAGATACGCAGTATTTT. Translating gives CASSLGQLSTDTQYF.

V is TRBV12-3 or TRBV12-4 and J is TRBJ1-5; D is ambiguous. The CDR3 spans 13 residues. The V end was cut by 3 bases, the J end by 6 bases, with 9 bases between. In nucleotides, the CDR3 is TGTGCCAGCAGTTTCTTTGGAGGTCAGCCCCAGCATTTT. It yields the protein CASSFFGGQPQHF.